This TCR beta chain was recorded in a study of T-cell reconstitution after alpha-beta-depleted transplantation in children. The CDR3 loop spans 13 amino acids. The ends were cut back, 5 bases at V and 7 bases at J, with 11 bases in the middle. Germline V lookup: CDR1 MDHEN, CDR2 SYDVKM. The TCRbeta library incorporated unique molecular identifiers. TCRdb used MiXCR to reprocess the PCR reads, holding one entry per CDR3 protein. The sample includes 500,000 to 600,000 distinct CDR3 sequences, about 31% of them seen just once. The V call is TRBV28, the J call TRBJ2-2, with D tentatively TRBD2 (5 bases). The receptor was derived from a human donor who donated a stem cell graft to a child with aplastic anemia. Sequenced material: PBMCs from the stem cell graft donor, taken from the stem cell graft. The CDR3 region is CASSDGLIGELFF. The DNA for the CDR3 is TGTGCCAGCAGTGACGGACTTATCGGGGAGCTGTTTTTT. Full variable domain (remainder filled in from reference TRBV28 and TRBJ2-2): DVKVTQSSRYLVKRTGEKVFLECVQDMDHENMFWYRQDPGLGLRLIYFSYDVKMKEKGDIPEGYSVSREKKERFSLILESASTNQTSMYLCASSDGLIGELFFGEGSRLTVL.